The clone carrying this T cell receptor beta chain was detected only a few times. As yet, its antigen is unknown. The entry originates in a study of cytomegalovirus exposure and HLA in healthy donors. Study-wide background: Caucasian-associated ancestry cluster membership applied to 75% to 85% of approximately 420 genotyped donors. The study, taken as a whole, reports: TCR beta sequences numbering 15,000 to 20,000 were associated with HLA alleles at 0.05 false discovery rate in a later analysis. A later analysis linked a missense variant in DCLRE1C to the trimming of TCR beta V and J genes. Most CMV-associated TCR beta chains appeared HLA-restricted in a later analysis.

The ends were cut back, 7 bases at V and 4 bases at J, with 23 bases in the middle. Germline CDR1 reads SGHRS; CDR2 reads YFSETQ. The CDR3 extends over 16 amino acids. PCR primers comprised 60 Vbeta and 13 Jbeta primers. TCRdb keeps only in-frame clones here, not all; method: immunoSEQ multiplex PCR. In the table there are 210,000 or so clones, roughly 73% of which are singletons. The chain is built from TRBV5-1 and TRBJ2-5; maybe TRBD1 (6 bases). The TCR comes from a woman in her 30s in good health and CMV-seropositive. The sequencing sample was made of PBMCs. The CDR3 DNA reads as TGCGCCAGCCGCAAGAATCCGGGACAACTGGGAGAGACCCAGTACTTC. This gives the protein CASRKNPGQLGETQYF.